Listed below are T cell receptor beta chains from one sample, sequenced in a study of T cell repertoires in cytomegalovirus infection. These receptors have no identified antigens. From the reads, TCRdb called clonotypes with MiXCR, one entry per CDR3 protein. The sample holds approximately 990,000 distinct CDR3 sequences, around 29% seen once. Here the sequenced sample was cultured CD8+ T cells from PBMCs, taken from culture after CMV antigen stimulation. The receptors stem from a human donor in good health (CMV status not recorded). Some clones in this sample may be carry-over from other donors' samples. CDR3s include the opening cysteine and the closing phenylalanine or tryptophan. A D gene is named only where the DNA matches it firmly. Size values are once, few and many counts, or a class for expanded clones, and some rows have none.

TRBJ2-5 | TRBV14 | few | . | CASSQVTGPETQYF | TGTGCCAGCAGCCAAGTCACGGGGCCAGAGACCCAGTACTTC
TRBJ2-1 | TRBV6-1 | few | . | CASSEAWNNEQFF | TGTGCCAGCAGTGAAGCGTGGAACAATGAGCAGTTCTTC
TRBJ2-5 | TRBV19 | few | . | CASSLGAFAETQYF | TGTGCCAGTAGTTTGGGGGCGTTCGCGGAGACCCAGTACTTC
TRBJ2-1 | TRBV6-1 | . | TRBD2 | CASSEAVPLAGPPRDEQFF | TGTGCCAGCAGTGAAGCGGTTCCTCTAGCGGGGCCCCCCCGGGATGAGCAGTTCTTC
TRBJ2-1 | TRBV11-2 | . | TRBD2 | CASSLASGGGDEQFF | TGTGCCAGCAGCTTAGCTAGCGGGGGGGGGGATGAGCAGTTCTTC
TRBJ1-1 | TRBV19 | many | . | CASSIDWDDTEAFF | TGTGCCAGTAGTATCGACTGGGATGACACTGAAGCTTTCTTT
TRBJ1-1 | TRBV5-8 | few | . | CASSFKLGQFTMNTEAFF | TGTGCCAGCAGCTTCAAATTGGGGCAGTTCACCATGAACACTGAAGCTTTCTTT
TRBJ2-7 | TRBV2 | . | . | CAINTKRQGSYEQYF | TGTGCCATCAACACAAAGCGTCAGGGAAGCTACGAGCAGTACTTC
TRBJ1-6 | TRBV3-1 | once | . | CASSQDQGFDNSPLHF | TGTGCCAGCAGCCAAGACCAGGGGTTCGATAATTCACCCCTCCACTTT
TRBJ2-1 | TRBV6-2/TRBV6-3 | . | . | CASLLGFNEQFF | TGTGCCAGCCTGTTGGGGTTCAATGAGCAGTTCTTC
TRBJ1-1 | TRBV7-9 | . | . | CASFLSGGSEAFF | TGTGCCAGCTTTCTGAGTGGTGGTTCTGAAGCTTTCTTT
TRBJ2-1 | TRBV5-3 | . | TRBD2 | CASSQRGGLIDEQFF | TGTGCCAGCAGCCAACGGGGGGGCCTTATCGATGAGCAGTTCTTC
TRBJ2-3 | TRBV18 | few | TRBD2 | CASSPTSGGRMPADTQYF | TGTGCCAGCTCACCGACTAGCGGGGGGCGCATGCCCGCAGATACGCAGTATTTT
TRBJ1-3 | TRBV28 | . | TRBD1 | CASIPGTGSGNTIYF | TGTGCCAGCATCCCCGGGACAGGCTCTGGAAACACCATATATTTT
TRBJ2-5 | TRBV12-3/TRBV12-4 | many | . | CASSPRGVETQYF | TGTGCCAGCAGCCCGCGGGGTGTAGAGACCCAGTACTTC
TRBJ2-7 | TRBV2 | . | . | CASSADRIRPHRMDEQYF | TGTGCCAGCAGTGCCGACAGAATAAGGCCCCACCGTATGGACGAGCAGTACTTC
TRBJ1-1 | TRBV2 | few | . | CASSNYRVGTEAFF | TGTGCCAGCAGCAACTACAGGGTTGGGACTGAAGCTTTCTTT
TRBJ2-2 | TRBV12-3/TRBV12-4 | . | . | CANSLGGELFF | TGTGCCAACTCACTAGGCGGGGAGCTGTTTTTT
TRBJ2-1 | TRBV7-8 | many | TRBD1 | CASSFVTGVSNEQFF | TGTGCCAGCAGTTTCGTAACAGGGGTGTCCAATGAGCAGTTCTTC
TRBJ2-3 | TRBV7-8 | few | . | CASSLDHDLTDTQYF | TGTGCCAGCAGCTTAGACCACGATCTCACAGATACGCAGTATTTT
TRBJ2-3 | TRBV7-9 | . | . | CASSAFSGGTDTQYF | TGTGCCAGCAGCGCTTTCTCGGGGGGCACAGATACGCAGTATTTT
TRBJ1-1 | TRBV20-1 | . | . | CSAREGLSQSMSLYTEAFF | TGCAGTGCTAGGGAGGGTTTGTCTCAGTCAATGAGCTTGTACACTGAAGCTTTCTTT
TRBJ2-2 | TRBV6-5 | many | TRBD2 | CASSYSSGDTGELFF | TGTGCCAGCAGTTACTCTAGCGGGGACACCGGGGAGCTGTTTTTT
TRBJ2-4 | TRBV28 | few | TRBD2 | CASSLYGEASGGFKNIQYF | TGTGCCAGCAGTTTATATGGTGAAGCTAGCGGGGGGTTCAAAAACATTCAGTACTTC
TRBJ1-1 | TRBV7-2 | few | . | CATSFRGDTEAFF | TGTGCAACTAGCTTTCGGGGCGACACTGAAGCTTTCTTT
TRBJ1-1 | TRBV7-9 | . | . | CASSLSASEAFF | TGTGCCAGCAGCTTATCCGCCAGTGAAGCTTTCTTT
TRBJ2-3 | TRBV9 | . | . | CASSALSPRGSPTDTQYF | TGTGCCAGCAGCGCCCTTTCCCCTAGGGGCAGCCCCACAGATACGCAGTATTTT
TRBJ2-3 | TRBV7-9 | many | TRBD2 | CASSLRASGGYDTQYF | TGTGCCAGCAGCTTACGGGCTAGCGGGGGTTACGATACGCAGTATTTT
TRBJ2-1 | TRBV6-6 | . | . | CASSSEQFF | TGTGCCAGCTCCAGTGAGCAGTTCTTC
TRBJ2-2 | TRBV19 | few | . | CASSIVGDELFF | TGTGCCAGTAGTATTGTTGGAGATGAGCTGTTTTTT
TRBJ2-2 | TRBV5-5 | few | . | CASSSSRGSTGELFF | TGTGCCAGCAGCTCGTCGAGGGGAAGCACCGGGGAGCTGTTTTTT
TRBJ2-2 | TRBV24-1 | few | TRBD1 | CATHRGQRRQNTGELFF | TGTGCCACTCACAGGGGGCAGAGGAGACAGAACACCGGGGAGCTGTTTTTT
TRBJ2-1 | TRBV2 | . | TRBD1 | CASSDRGQSYNEQFF | TGTGCCAGCAGTGACAGGGGGCAATCCTACAATGAGCAGTTCTTC
TRBJ1-5 | TRBV7-8 | many | . | CASSSRGTGQPQHF | TGTGCCAGCAGCTCACGGGGTACGGGCCAGCCCCAGCATTTT
TRBJ1-1 | TRBV6-5 | few | . | CASSYSKTRGYTEAFF | TGTGCCAGCAGTTACTCTAAGACGCGGGGTTACACTGAAGCTTTCTTT
TRBJ2-1 | TRBV4-3 | . | TRBD2 | CASSRGTSGLSYNEQFF | TGCGCCAGCAGCCGTGGGACTAGCGGTCTTTCCTACAATGAGCAGTTCTTC
TRBJ1-1 | TRBV7-2 | many | . | CASSPTWGGTEAFF | TGTGCCAGCAGCCCGACCTGGGGGGGCACTGAAGCTTTCTTT
TRBJ2-1 | TRBV7-9 | few | . | CASSLEAGPRYNEQFF | TGTGCCAGCAGCTTAGAGGCGGGGCCCCGGTACAATGAGCAGTTCTTC
TRBJ2-1 | TRBV7-6 | many | TRBD2 | CASSLISGGYNEQFF | TGTGCCAGCAGCTTAATTAGCGGGGGCTACAATGAGCAGTTCTTC
TRBJ2-1 | TRBV7-6 | once | . | CVSSLYGGWSSYNEQFF | TGTGTCAGCAGCTTATATGGGGGCTGGAGCTCCTACAATGAGCAGTTCTTC
TRBJ2-1 | TRBV11-3 | . | TRBD1 | CASSLRAQGSSYNEQFF | TGTGCCAGCAGCCTCCGGGCACAGGGGAGCTCCTACAATGAGCAGTTCTTC
TRBJ1-2 | TRBV27 | . | TRBD1 | CASSNGQGNGYTF | TGTGCCAGCAGCAATGGACAGGGTAACGGCTACACCTTC